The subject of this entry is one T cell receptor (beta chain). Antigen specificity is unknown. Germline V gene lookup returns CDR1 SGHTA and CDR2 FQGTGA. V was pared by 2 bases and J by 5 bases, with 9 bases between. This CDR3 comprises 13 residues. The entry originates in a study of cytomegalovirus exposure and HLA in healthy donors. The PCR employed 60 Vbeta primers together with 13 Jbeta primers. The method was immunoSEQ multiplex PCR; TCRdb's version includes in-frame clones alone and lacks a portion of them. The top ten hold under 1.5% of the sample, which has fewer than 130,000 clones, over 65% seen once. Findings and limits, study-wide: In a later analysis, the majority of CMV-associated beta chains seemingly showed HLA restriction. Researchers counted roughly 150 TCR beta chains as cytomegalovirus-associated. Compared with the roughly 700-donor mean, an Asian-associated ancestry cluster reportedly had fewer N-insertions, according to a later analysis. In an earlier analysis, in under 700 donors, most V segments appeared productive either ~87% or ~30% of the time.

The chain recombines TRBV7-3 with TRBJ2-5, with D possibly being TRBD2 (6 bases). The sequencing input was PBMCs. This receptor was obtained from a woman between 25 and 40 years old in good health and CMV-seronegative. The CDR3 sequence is CASSLGGDETQYF. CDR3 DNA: TGTGCCAGCAGCTTAGGAGGGGACGAGACCCAGTACTTC.